The rows below give T cell receptor beta chains drawn from one sample of a study of shared clonotypes between healthy human individuals. Sequencing was performed with immunoSEQ multiplex PCR; in TCRdb, only in-frame clones are kept and a portion is missing. Here the sample spans roughly 1.4 million clones, 97% to 99% being singletons. The sample taken for sequencing was naive CD4+ T cells sorted from blood. All receptors come from a man younger than 40 in good health. Both conserved end residues are part of each CDR3. Fields, in order: CDR3 protein, CDR3 DNA, D gene, clone size, V gene, J gene. A D gene is named only where the DNA matches it firmly. Clone size is not always given. Where it is, it says once, few, many or a class for expanded clones.

CASSYSIRREQFF	TGTGCCAGCAGTTACTCGATTCGCAGGGAGCAGTTCTTC	.	.	TRBV6-5	TRBJ2-1
CASSLVQANSGANVLTF	TGCGCCAGCAGCTTGGTGCAGGCCAACTCTGGGGCCAACGTCCTGACTTTC	.	.	TRBV5-1	TRBJ2-6
CASIPEVGETEAFF	TGTGCCAGCATCCCAGAGGTGGGTGAGACTGAAGCTTTCTTT	.	few	TRBV2	TRBJ1-1
CASSPGRGAYNYGYTF	TGTGCCAGCTCACCCGGGAGGGGCGCGTATAACTATGGCTACACCTTC	.	.	TRBV18	TRBJ1-2
CASSIGPDPSTDTQYF	TGTGCCAGCAGCATCGGACCTGATCCTAGCACAGATACGCAGTATTTT	.	.	TRBV9	TRBJ2-3
CASSQGTSTDTQYF	TGCGCCAGCAGCCAAGGCACTAGCACAGATACGCAGTATTTT	.	.	TRBV4-3	TRBJ2-3
CASSQETRWGLAFF	TGTGCCAGCAGCCAAGAAACCCGCTGGGGGTTAGCTTTCTTT	.	.	TRBV14	TRBJ1-1
CASITPARAFF	TGTGCCAGCATCACTCCGGCCCGAGCTTTCTTT	.	.	TRBV27	TRBJ1-1
CASSLSRNSDTQYF	TGTGCCAGCAGTTTATCACGGAACTCAGATACGCAGTATTTT	.	.	TRBV27	TRBJ2-3
CASSQETSGRAYEQYF	TGCGCCAGCAGCCAAGAGACTAGCGGGAGGGCCTACGAGCAGTACTTC	TRBD2	.	TRBV4-1	TRBJ2-7
CASSDWTAKETQYF	TGTGCCAGCAGTGACTGGACCGCTAAAGAGACCCAGTACTTC	.	.	TRBV6-1	TRBJ2-5
CASRPGGAQNQPQHF	TGTGCCAGCAGGCCCGGGGGAGCCCAGAATCAGCCCCAGCATTTT	.	.	TRBV2	TRBJ1-5
CASSYGPGGNTIYF	TGTGCCAGCAGTTACGGTCCGGGCGGAAACACCATATATTTT	.	.	TRBV6-5	TRBJ1-3
CASSPGGQGAQNTIYF	TGTGCCAGCTCACCAGGAGGACAGGGGGCGCAGAACACCATATATTTT	TRBD1	.	TRBV18	TRBJ1-3
CASSLFRLADYNEQFF	TGTGCCAGCAGCTTGTTTAGGTTAGCGGACTACAATGAGCAGTTCTTC	.	.	TRBV5-6	TRBJ2-1
CAWDRQETQYF	TGTGCCTGGGACCGCCAAGAGACCCAGTACTTC	.	.	TRBV30	TRBJ2-5
CAWSVRRLAGGDEQFF	TGTGCCTGGAGTGTACGTCGACTAGCGGGAGGTGATGAGCAGTTCTTC	TRBD2	.	TRBV30	TRBJ2-1
CASRGRVTEAFF	TGTGCCAGCAGGGGTAGGGTCACTGAAGCTTTCTTT	.	.	TRBV11-2	TRBJ1-1
CASSLVASEYNEQFF	TGCGCCAGCAGCTTGGTGGCTAGCGAGTACAATGAGCAGTTCTTC	.	.	TRBV5-1	TRBJ2-1
CASSQGTGAADEKLFF	TGCGCCAGCAGCCAGGGGACAGGGGCCGCTGATGAAAAACTGTTTTTT	TRBD1	.	TRBV4-3	TRBJ1-4
CASSARAGPAYEQYF	TGTGCCAGCAGCGCACGAGCGGGACCTGCCTACGAGCAGTACTTC	TRBD2	.	TRBV9	TRBJ2-7
CASSLGGADTQYF	TGTGCCAGCAGCTTAGGAGGTGCAGATACGCAGTATTTT	.	.	TRBV11-2	TRBJ2-3
CAWSLRGRGRGGTEAFF	TGTGCCTGGAGCCTCCGGGGTAGGGGGCGAGGGGGCACTGAAGCTTTCTTT	TRBD1	.	TRBV30	TRBJ1-1
CASSPYPSPTGVGYTF	TGTGCCAGTAGCCCATACCCCAGTCCGACAGGGGTTGGCTACACCTTC	TRBD1	.	TRBV19	TRBJ1-2
CASRPPSAEPQRAGLALEQYF	TGTGCAAGTCGCCCTCCTAGTGCCGAACCTCAGCGGGCGGGACTAGCACTCGAGCAGTACTTC	.	.	TRBV12-2	TRBJ2-7
CATSRDVGDTYEQYF	TGTGCCACCAGCAGAGATGTTGGGGACACCTACGAGCAGTACTTC	.	.	TRBV15	TRBJ2-7
CASSKQGFFPTEAFF	TGTGCCAGCAGCAAACAGGGGTTTTTTCCCACTGAAGCTTTCTTT	TRBD1	.	TRBV9	TRBJ1-1
CASSSPERERESRYEQYF	TGTGCCAGCAGTTCCCCTGAGCGAGAGCGGGAGAGTAGATACGAGCAGTACTTC	TRBD2	.	TRBV28	TRBJ2-7
CASSLARSGILSSYEQYF	TGTGCCAGCAGCTTAGCGCGTTCCGGGATTTTGAGCTCCTACGAGCAGTACTTC	.	.	TRBV7-2	TRBJ2-7
CASSPPGRPNYEQYF	TGTGCCAGCAGCCCCCCGGGGAGACCTAACTACGAGCAGTACTTC	.	.	TRBV6-5	TRBJ2-7
CASSVEFIADNEQFF	TGTGCCAGCAGCGTAGAGTTTATCGCTGACAATGAGCAGTTCTTC	.	.	TRBV9	TRBJ2-1
CASSPTGQGSLIEQFF	TGTGCCAGCTCACCTACGGGACAGGGGTCCCTAATAGAGCAGTTCTTC	TRBD1	once	TRBV18	TRBJ2-1
CASSLMGSGSTEAFF	TGTGCCAGCAGCTTGATGGGTTCCGGGAGCACTGAAGCTTTCTTT	.	.	TRBV5-6	TRBJ1-1
CASSLAGRDSYEQYF	TGTGCCAGCAGCTTGGCGGGGAGGGACTCCTACGAGCAGTACTTC	TRBD2	.	TRBV5-4	TRBJ2-7
CANTEGRQPQHF	TGTGCCAACACGGAGGGCCGTCAGCCCCAGCATTTT	.	.	TRBV6-1	TRBJ1-5
CASISPGLGFNEQFF	TGTGCCAGTATTTCACCGGGACTAGGATTTAATGAGCAGTTCTTC	TRBD2	.	TRBV19	TRBJ2-1
CASRDNSNQPQHF	TGTGCCAGCCGAGATAATAGCAATCAGCCCCAGCATTTT	.	.	TRBV2	TRBJ1-5
CASSQRLAGADTQYF	TGTGCCAGCAGCCAACGACTAGCGGGAGCGGATACGCAGTATTTT	TRBD2	.	TRBV5-5	TRBJ2-3
CASFSGRVTNIQYF	TGTGCCAGTTTTAGCGGGAGGGTAACAAACATTCAGTACTTC	.	.	TRBV21-1	TRBJ2-4
CASSQDVGGQWTDTQYF	TGTGCCAGCAGCCAAGATGTAGGGGGGCAGTGGACAGATACGCAGTATTTT	.	.	TRBV4-2	TRBJ2-3
CASSVAVGAFNEQYF	TGTGCCAGCAGCGTAGCTGTGGGGGCCTTCAACGAGCAGTACTTC	.	few	TRBV9	TRBJ2-7
CASSLTSWTDTQYF	TGTGCCAGCAGCTTGACTAGTTGGACAGATACGCAGTATTTT	.	.	TRBV7-2	TRBJ2-3
CATSSFKGRGNTGELFF	TGTGCCACCAGCAGTTTTAAGGGACGGGGGAACACCGGGGAGCTGTTTTTT	.	.	TRBV15	TRBJ2-2
CASSHQREGFNEQFF	TGCGCCAGCAGCCATCAGCGGGAGGGATTCAATGAGCAGTTCTTC	TRBD2	.	TRBV4-1	TRBJ2-1
CSVDAGSSYEQYF	TGCAGCGTTGACGCGGGAAGCTCCTACGAGCAGTACTTC	.	.	TRBV29-1	TRBJ2-7
CASSLDGSSTDTQYF	TGTGCCAGCAGCTTAGACGGCAGTTCCACAGATACGCAGTATTTT	.	.	TRBV11-3	TRBJ2-3
CARSVRPGLHEKLFF	TGTGCCAGAAGCGTACGGCCGGGTTTGCATGAAAAACTGTTTTTT	.	.	TRBV5-3	TRBJ1-4